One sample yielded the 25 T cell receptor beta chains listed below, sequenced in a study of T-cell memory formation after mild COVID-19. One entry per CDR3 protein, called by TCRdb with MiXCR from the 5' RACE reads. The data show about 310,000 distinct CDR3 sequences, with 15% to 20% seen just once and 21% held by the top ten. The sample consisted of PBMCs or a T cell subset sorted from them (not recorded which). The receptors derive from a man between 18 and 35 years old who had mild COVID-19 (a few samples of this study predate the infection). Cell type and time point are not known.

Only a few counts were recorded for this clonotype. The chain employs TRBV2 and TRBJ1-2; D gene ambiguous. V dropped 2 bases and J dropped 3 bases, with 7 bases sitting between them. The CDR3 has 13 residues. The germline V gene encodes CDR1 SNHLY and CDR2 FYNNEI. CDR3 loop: CASSESGYYGYTF. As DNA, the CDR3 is TGTGCCAGCAGTGAATCGGGATACTATGGCTACACCTTC. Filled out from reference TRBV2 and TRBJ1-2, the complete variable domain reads EPEVTQTPSHQVTQMGQEVILRCVPISNHLYFYWYRQILGQKVEFLVSFYNNEISEKSEIFDDQFSVERPDGSNFTLKIRSTKLEDSAMYFCASSESGYYGYTFGSGTRLTVV.

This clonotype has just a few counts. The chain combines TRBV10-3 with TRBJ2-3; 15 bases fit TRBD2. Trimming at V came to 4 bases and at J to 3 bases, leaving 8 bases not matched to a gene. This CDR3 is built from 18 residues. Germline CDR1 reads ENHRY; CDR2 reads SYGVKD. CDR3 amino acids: CAISGQPGTSGGTDTQYF. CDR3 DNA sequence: TGTGCCATCAGTGGGCAGCCCGGGACTAGCGGGGGGACAGATACGCAGTATTTT.

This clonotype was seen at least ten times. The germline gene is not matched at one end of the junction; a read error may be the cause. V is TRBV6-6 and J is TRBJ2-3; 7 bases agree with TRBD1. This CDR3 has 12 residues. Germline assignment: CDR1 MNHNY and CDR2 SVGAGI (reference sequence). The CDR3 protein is CASSYRGDTQYF. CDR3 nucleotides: TGCGCCAGCAGCTACAGGGGTGATACGCAGTATTTT.

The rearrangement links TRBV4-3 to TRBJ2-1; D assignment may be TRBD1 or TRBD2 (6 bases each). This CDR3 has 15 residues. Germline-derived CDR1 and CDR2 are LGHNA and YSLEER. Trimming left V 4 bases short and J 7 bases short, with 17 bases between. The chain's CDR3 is CASSRRGAGRNEQFF. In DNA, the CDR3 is TGCGCCAGCAGCCGAAGGGGGGCAGGGAGGAATGAGCAGTTCTTC.

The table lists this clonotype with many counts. The chain's CDR3 is CASSQVDPPRNTEAFF. The DNA of the CDR3 is TGCGCCAGCAGCCAAGTTGACCCTCCACGGAACACTGAAGCTTTCTTT. This chain uses TRBV4-3 with TRBJ1-1, with no clear D. V lost 1 base to trimming and J lost 1 base, with 13 bases between them. Germline V CDR1 and CDR2: LGHNA, YSLEER. The CDR3 has 16 residues.

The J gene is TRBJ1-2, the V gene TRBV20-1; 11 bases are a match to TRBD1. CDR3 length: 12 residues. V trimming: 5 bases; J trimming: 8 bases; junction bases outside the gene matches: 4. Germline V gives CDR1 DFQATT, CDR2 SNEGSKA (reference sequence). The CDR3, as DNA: TGCAGTGCTGCCGGGACAGGGGGAGGCTACACCTTC. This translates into CSAAGTGGGYTF.

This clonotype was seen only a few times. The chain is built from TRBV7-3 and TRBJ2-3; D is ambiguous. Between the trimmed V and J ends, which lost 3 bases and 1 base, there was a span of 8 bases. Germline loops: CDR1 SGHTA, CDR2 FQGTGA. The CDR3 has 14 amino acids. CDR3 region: CASSLRSGTDTQYF. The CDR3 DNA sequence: TGTGCCAGCAGCTTGCGGTCGGGCACAGATACGCAGTATTTT.

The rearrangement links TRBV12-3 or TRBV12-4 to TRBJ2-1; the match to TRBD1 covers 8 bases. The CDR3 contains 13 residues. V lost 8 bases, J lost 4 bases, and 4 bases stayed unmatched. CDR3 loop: CASGNRGYNEQFF. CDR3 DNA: TGTGCCAGCGGAAACAGGGGGTACAATGAGCAGTTCTTC.

The CDR3 loop reads CASSLGLYGEQFF. The DNA for the CDR3 is TGTGCCAGCAGCTTAGGGTTGTATGGTGAGCAGTTCTTC. This chain uses TRBV7-2 with TRBJ2-1; D gene ambiguous. The CDR3 is 13 residues long. V was trimmed by 1 base and J by 9 bases, leaving 10 bases between them. CDR1 is SGHTA, CDR2 FQGNSA, per germline. The full variable domain, in which reference TRBV7-2 and TRBJ2-1 provide the parts outside the CDR3, is GAGVSQSPSNKVTEKGKDVELRCDPISGHTALYWYRQSLGQGLEFLIYFQGNSAPDKSGLPSDRFSAERTGGSVSTLTIQRTQQEDSAVYLCASSLGLYGEQFFGPGTRLTVL.

The CDR3 DNA reads as TGTGCCAGCAGCTTAGATGAGGGGGCGGCGGAGACCCAGTACTTC. This translates into CASSLDEGAAETQYF. The V gene is TRBV11-3, the J gene TRBJ2-5, with 7 bases identical to TRBD1. The CDR3 runs to 15 residues. The ends lost 0 bases at V and 5 bases at J; junction bases unmatched: 6. Per the germline V gene, CDR1 is SGHNT and CDR2 is YENEEA.

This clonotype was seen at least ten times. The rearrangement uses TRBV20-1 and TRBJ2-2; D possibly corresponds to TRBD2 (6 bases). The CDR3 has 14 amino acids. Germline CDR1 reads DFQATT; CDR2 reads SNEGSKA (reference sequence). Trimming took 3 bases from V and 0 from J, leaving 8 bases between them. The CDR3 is CSARVAANTGELFF. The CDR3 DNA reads TGCAGTGCTAGGGTAGCGGCGAACACCGGGGAGCTGTTTTTT.

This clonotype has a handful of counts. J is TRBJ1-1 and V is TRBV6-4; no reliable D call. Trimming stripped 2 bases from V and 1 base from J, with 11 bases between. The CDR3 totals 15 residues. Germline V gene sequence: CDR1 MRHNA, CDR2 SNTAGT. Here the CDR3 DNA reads TGTGCCAGCAGTGACACCCCGGACGGGAACACTGAAGCTTTCTTT. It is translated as CASSDTPDGNTEAFF.

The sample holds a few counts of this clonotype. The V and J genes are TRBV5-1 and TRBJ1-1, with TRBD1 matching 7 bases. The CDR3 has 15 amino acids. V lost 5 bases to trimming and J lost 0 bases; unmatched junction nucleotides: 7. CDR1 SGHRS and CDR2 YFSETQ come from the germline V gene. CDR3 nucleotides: TGCGCCAGCAGAGGGGGGGACAGCATGAACACTGAAGCTTTCTTT. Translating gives CASRGGDSMNTEAFF. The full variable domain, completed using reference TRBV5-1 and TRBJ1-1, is KAGVTQTPRYLIKTRGQQVTLSCSPISGHRSVSWYQQTPGQGLQFLFEYFSETQRNKGNFPGRFSGRQFSNSRSEMNVSTLELGDSALYLCASRGGDSMNTEAFFGQGTRLTVV.

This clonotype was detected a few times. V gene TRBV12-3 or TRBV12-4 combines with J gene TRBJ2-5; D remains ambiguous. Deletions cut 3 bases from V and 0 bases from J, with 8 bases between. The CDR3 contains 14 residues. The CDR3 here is CASSFAAYQETQYF. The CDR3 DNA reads TGTGCCAGCAGTTTTGCAGCGTACCAAGAGACCCAGTACTTC.

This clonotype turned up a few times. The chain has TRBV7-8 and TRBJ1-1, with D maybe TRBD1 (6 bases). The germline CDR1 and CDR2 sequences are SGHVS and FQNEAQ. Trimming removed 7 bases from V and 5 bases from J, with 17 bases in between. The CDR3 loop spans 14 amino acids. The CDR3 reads CASNIIRTGTEAFF. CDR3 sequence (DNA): TGTGCCAGCAACATAATCCGAACAGGGACTGAAGCTTTCTTT.

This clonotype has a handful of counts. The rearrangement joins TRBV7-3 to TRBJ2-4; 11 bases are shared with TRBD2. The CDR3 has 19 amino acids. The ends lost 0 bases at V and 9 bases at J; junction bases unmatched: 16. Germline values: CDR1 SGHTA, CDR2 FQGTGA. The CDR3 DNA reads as TGTGCCAGCAGCTTAACAGGCTCTTTGACTAGCGGGGCGGGAAGCATTCAGTACTTC. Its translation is CASSLTGSLTSGAGSIQYF.

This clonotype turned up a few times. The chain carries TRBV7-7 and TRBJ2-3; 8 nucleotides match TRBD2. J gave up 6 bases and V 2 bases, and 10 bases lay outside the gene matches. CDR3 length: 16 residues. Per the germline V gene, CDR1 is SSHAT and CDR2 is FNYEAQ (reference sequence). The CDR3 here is CASSLSAGGNLDTQYF. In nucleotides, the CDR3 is TGTGCCAGCAGCTTAAGTGCGGGGGGCAATTTGGATACGCAGTATTTT.

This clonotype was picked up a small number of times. The CDR3 reads CASSLEGLNEQFF. The CDR3 nucleotides are TGCGCCAGCAGCTTGGAGGGCCTGAATGAGCAGTTCTTC. V and J are TRBV5-1 and TRBJ2-1; no reliable D call. Per germline, CDR1 SGHRS and CDR2 YFSETQ. Trimming removed 0 bases from V and 7 bases from J, with 8 bases in between. The CDR3 contains 13 residues.

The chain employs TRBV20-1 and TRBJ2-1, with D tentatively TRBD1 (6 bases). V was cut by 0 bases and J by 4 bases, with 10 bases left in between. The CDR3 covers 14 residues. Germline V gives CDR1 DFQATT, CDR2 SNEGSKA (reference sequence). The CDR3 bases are TGCAGTGCTAGAGATAGGGGACATTACAATGAGCAGTTCTTC. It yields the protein CSARDRGHYNEQFF.

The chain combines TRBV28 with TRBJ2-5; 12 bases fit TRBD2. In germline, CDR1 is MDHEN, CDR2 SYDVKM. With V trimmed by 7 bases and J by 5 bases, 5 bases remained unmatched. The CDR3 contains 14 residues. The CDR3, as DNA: TGTGCCAGCACGACTAGCGGGGGTGGGGAGACCCAGTACTTC. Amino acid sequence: CASTTSGGGETQYF. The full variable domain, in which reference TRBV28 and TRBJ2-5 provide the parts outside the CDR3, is DVKVTQSSRYLVKRTGEKVFLECVQDMDHENMFWYRQDPGLGLRLIYFSYDVKMKEKGDIPEGYSVSREKKERFSLILESASTNQTSMYLCASTTSGGGETQYFGPGTRLLVL.

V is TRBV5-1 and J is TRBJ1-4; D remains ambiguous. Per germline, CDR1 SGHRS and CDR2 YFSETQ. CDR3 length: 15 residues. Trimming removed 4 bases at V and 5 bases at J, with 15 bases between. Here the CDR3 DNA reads TGCGCCAGCAGCCTGATACCTGAGAACAATGAAAAACTGTTTTTT. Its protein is CASSLIPENNEKLFF.

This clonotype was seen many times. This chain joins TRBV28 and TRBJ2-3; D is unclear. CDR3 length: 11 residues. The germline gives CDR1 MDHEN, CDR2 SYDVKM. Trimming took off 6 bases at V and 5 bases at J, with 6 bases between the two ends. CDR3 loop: CASSFLDTQYF. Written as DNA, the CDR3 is TGTGCCAGCAGCTTTTTAGATACGCAGTATTTT.

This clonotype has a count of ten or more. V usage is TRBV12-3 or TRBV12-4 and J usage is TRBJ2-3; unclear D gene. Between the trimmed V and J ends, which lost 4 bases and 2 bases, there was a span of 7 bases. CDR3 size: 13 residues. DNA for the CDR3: TGTGCCAGCAGTTGGGCAGTCACAGATACGCAGTATTTT. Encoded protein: CASSWAVTDTQYF.

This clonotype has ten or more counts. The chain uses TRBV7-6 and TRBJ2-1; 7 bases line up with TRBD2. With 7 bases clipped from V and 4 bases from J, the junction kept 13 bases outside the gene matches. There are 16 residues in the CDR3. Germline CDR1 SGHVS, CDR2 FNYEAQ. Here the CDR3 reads CASTLQVGTTYNEQFF. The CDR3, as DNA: TGTGCCAGCACCCTCCAGGTCGGGACTACATACAATGAGCAGTTCTTC.

The CDR3 spells CASSQAGARANEKLFF. Here the CDR3 DNA reads TGTGCCAGCAGCCAAGCAGGGGCGCGAGCTAATGAAAAACTGTTTTTT. The chain uses TRBV4-2 and TRBJ1-4; D is possibly TRBD1 (6 bases). The CDR3 has 16 residues. V was trimmed by 1 base and J by 3 bases, leaving 12 bases between them. In germline, CDR1 is LGHNA, CDR2 YNFKEQ.